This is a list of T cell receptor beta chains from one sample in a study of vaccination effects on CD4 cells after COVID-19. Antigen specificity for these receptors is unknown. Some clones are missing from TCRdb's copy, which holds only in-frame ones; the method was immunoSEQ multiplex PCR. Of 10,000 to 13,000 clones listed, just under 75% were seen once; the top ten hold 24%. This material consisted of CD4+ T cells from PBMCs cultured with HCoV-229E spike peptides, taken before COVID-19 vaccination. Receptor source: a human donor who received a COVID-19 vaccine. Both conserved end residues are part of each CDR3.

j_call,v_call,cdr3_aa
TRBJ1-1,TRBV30,CAWRIGGLAFF
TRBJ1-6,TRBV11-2,CASSPPGSPLHF
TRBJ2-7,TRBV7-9,CASSAWQVLAYEQYF
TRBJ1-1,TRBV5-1,CASSPGHQNTEAFF
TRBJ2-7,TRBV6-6,CASSYEVSVATEQYF
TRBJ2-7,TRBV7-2,CASSLGPPAGEQYF
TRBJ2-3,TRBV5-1,CASSLEGATDTQYF
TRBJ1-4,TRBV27,CASSLYNPRANEKLFF
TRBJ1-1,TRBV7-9,CASSLVRGLSAEAFF
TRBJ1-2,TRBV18,CASSHGTDYGYTF
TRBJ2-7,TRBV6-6,CASNQGRTYEQYF
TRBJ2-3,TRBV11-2,CASSLLADSQYF
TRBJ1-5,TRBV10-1,CASRVGYQPQHF
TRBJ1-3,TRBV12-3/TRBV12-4,CASSGTAENTIYF
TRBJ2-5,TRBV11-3,CASSLGLAGPETQYF
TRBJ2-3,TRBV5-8,CASSIPGLGSGDTQYF
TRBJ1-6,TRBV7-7,CASTQPGQGPSSYNSPLHF
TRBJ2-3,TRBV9,CASSSGTSGTDTQYF
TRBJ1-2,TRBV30,CAWSVAGYGYTF
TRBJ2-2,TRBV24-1,CATSDPTSGNYIGELFF
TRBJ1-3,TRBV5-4,CASSLGGQFASGNTIYF
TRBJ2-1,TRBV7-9,CASSLGIGTQTYNEQFF
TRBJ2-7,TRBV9,CASSEGTGSYEQYF
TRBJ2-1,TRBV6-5,CASRTGDSTQFF
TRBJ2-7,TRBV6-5,CASIDPSQSYEQYF
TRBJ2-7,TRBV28,CASSSPGLAGAYEQYF
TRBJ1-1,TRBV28,CASSFGTGWGMNTEAFF
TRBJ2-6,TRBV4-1,CASQPGGAGANVLTF
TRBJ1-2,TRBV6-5,CASRDRGGSYGYTF